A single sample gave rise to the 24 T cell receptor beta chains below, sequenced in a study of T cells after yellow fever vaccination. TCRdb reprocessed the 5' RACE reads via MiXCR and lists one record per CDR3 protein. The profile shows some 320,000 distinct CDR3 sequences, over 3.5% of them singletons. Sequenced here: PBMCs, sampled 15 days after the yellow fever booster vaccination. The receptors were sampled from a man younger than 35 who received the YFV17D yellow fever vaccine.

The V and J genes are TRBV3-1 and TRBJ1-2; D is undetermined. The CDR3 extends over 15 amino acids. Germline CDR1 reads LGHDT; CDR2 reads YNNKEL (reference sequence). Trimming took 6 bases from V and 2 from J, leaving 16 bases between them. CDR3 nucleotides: TGTGCCAGCAGTTGGAACAGTCTACCCAACTATGGCTACACCTTC. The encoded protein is CASSWNSLPNYGYTF.

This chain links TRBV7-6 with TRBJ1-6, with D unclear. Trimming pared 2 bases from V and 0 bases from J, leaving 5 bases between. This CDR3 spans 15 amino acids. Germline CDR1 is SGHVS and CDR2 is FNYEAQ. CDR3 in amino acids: CASSLQSSYNSPLHF. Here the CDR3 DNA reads TGTGCCAGCAGCTTACAGAGCTCCTATAATTCACCCCTCCACTTT.

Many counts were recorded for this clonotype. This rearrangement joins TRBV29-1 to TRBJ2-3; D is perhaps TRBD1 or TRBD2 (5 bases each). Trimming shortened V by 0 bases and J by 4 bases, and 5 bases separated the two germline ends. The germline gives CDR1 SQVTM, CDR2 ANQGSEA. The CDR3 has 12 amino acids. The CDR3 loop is CSVEEGADTQYF. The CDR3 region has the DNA TGCAGCGTTGAAGAGGGGGCAGATACGCAGTATTTT.

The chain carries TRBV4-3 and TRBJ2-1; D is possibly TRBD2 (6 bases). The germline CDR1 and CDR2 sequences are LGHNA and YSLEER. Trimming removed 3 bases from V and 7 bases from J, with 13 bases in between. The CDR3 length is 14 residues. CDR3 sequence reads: CASSHRSGGNEQFF. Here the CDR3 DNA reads TGCGCCAGCAGCCACCGCTCCGGGGGAAATGAGCAGTTCTTC.

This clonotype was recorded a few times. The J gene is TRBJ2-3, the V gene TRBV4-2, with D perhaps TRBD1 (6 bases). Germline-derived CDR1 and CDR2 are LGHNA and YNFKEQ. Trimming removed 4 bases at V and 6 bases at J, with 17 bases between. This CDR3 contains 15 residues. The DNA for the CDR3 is TGTGCCAGCAGCCTTCGAACTGGGGGCCCGGATACGCAGTATTTT. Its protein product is CASSLRTGGPDTQYF.

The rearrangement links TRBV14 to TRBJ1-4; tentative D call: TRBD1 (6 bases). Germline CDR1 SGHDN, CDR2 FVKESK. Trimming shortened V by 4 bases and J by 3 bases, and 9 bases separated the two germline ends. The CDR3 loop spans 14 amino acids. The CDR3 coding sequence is TGTGCCAGCAGCCGGGGGGCGTCTAATGAAAAACTGTTTTTT. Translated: CASSRGASNEKLFF.

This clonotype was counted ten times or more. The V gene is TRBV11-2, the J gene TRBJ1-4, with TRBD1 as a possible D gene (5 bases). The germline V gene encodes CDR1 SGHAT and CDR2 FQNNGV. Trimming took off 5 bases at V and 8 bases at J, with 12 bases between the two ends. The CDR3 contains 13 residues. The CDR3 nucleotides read TGTGCCAGCAGCCCCGGGGGTTTGGAAAAACTGTTTTTT. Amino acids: CASSPGGLEKLFF.

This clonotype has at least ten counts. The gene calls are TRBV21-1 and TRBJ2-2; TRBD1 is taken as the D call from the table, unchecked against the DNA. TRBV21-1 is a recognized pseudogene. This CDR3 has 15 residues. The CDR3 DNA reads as TGTGCCAGCTCTGGGACCCGGGCCCACACCGGGGAGCTGTTTTTT. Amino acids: CASSGTRAHTGELFF.

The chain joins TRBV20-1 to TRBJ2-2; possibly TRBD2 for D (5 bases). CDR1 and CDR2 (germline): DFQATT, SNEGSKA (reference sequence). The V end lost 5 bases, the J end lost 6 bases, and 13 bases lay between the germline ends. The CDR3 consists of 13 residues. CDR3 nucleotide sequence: TGCAGTGCTTGGACTCCTTCGTCCGGGGAGCTGTTTTTT. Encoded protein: CSAWTPSSGELFF.

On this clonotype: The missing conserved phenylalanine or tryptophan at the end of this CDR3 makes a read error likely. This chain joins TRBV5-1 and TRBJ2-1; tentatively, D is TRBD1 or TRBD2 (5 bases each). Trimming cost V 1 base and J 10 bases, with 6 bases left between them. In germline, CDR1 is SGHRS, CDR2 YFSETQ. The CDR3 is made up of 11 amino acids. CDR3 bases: TGCGCCAGCAGCTTGTGGGGGGAGCAGTTCTCC. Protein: CASSLWGEQFS.

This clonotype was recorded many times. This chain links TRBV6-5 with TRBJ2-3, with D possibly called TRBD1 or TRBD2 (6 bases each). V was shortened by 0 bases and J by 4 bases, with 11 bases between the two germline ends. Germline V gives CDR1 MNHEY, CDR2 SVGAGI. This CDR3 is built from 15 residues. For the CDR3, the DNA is TGTGCCAGCAGTTACTCGGGGGGCCGCGCAGATACGCAGTATTTT. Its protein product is CASSYSGGRADTQYF.

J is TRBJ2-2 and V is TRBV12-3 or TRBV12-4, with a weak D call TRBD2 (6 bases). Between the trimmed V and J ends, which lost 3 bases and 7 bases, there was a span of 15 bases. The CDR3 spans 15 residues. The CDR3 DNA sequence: TGTGCCAGCAGTTTCGGGGGAGCGGAATTCGGGGAGCTGTTTTTT. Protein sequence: CASSFGGAEFGELFF.

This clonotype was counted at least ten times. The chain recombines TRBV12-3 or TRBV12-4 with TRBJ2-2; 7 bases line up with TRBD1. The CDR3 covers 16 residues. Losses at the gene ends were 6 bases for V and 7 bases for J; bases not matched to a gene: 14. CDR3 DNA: TGTGCCAGCAGCCCCCGAGAGGGGGCCTTCGGCGGGGAGCTGTTTTTT. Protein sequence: CASSPREGAFGGELFF.

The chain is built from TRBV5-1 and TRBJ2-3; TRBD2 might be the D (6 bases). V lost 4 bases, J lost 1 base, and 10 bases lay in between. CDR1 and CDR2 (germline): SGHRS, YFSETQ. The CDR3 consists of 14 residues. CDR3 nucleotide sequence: TGCGCCAGCAGCCCTAGACTAGGCACAGATACGCAGTATTTT. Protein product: CASSPRLGTDTQYF.

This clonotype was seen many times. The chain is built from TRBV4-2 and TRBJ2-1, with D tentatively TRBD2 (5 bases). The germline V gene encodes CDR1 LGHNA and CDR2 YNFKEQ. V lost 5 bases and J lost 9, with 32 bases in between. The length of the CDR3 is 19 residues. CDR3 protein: CASSSQDGGRVVAGGEQFF. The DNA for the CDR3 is TGTGCCAGCAGCAGCCAAGATGGTGGTAGAGTGGTGGCGGGTGGTGAGCAGTTCTTC.

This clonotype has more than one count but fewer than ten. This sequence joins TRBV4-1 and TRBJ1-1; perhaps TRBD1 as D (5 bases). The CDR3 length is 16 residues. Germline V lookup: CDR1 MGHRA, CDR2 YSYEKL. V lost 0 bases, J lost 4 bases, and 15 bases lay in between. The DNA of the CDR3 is TGCGCCAGCAGCCAAGAGAAACGGGCCGGGGGCACTGAAGCTTTCTTT. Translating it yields CASSQEKRAGGTEAFF.

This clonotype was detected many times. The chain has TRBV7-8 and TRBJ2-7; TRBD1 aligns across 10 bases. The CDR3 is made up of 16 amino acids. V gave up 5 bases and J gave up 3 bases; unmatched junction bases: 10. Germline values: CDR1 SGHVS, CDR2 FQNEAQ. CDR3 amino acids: CASSPPLRTGGYEQYF. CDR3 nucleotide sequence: TGTGCCAGCAGCCCACCGCTAAGGACAGGGGGCTACGAGCAGTACTTC.

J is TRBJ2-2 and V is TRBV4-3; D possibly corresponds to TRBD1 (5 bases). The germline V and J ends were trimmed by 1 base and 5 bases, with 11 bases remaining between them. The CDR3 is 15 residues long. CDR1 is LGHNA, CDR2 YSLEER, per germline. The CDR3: CASSQGAGLTGELFF. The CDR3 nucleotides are TGCGCCAGCAGCCAAGGGGCAGGGCTGACCGGGGAGCTGTTTTTT.

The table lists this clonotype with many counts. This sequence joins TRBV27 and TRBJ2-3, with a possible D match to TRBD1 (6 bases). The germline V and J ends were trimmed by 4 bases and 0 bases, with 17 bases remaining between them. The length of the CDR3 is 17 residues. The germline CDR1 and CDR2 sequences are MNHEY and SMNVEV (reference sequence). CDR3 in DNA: TGTGCCAGCAGTTCCGAGGACAGTCCCTCTAGCACAGATACGCAGTATTTT. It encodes CASSSEDSPSSTDTQYF.

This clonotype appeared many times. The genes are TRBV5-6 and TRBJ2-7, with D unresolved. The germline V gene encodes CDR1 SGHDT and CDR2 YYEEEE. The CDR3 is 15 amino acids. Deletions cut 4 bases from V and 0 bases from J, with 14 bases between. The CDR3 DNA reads TGTGCCAGCAGCCAGCCGACATCTGCCTCCTACGAGCAGTACTTC. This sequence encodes CASSQPTSASYEQYF.

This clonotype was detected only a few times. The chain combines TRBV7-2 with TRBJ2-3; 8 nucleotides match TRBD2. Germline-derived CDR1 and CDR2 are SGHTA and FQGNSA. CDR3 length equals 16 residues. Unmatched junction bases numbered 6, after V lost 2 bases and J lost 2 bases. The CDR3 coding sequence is TGTGCCAGCAGCTTACGGGTAGCGGGGCTCACAGATACGCAGTATTTT. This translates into CASSLRVAGLTDTQYF.

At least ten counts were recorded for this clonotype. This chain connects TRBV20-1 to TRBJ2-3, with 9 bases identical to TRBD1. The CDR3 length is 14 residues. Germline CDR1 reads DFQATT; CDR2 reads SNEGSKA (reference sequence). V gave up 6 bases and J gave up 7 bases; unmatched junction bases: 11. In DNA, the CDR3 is TGCAGTGCCATTCCGGGACAGGGTACTTATACGCAGTATTTT. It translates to CSAIPGQGTYTQYF.

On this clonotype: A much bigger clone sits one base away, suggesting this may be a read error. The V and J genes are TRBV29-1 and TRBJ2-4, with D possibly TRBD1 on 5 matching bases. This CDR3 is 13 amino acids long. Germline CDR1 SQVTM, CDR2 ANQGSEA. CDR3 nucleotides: TGCAGCGTCAGGGCTTTAGCCAAAATCATTCAGTACTTC. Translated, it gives CSVRALAKIIQYF.

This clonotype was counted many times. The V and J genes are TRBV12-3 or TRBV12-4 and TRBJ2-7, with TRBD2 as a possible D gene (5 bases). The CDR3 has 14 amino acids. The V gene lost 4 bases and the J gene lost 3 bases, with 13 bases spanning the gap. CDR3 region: CASSSRRVFYEQYF. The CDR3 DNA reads TGTGCCAGCAGTTCCCGGCGGGTCTTCTACGAGCAGTACTTC.